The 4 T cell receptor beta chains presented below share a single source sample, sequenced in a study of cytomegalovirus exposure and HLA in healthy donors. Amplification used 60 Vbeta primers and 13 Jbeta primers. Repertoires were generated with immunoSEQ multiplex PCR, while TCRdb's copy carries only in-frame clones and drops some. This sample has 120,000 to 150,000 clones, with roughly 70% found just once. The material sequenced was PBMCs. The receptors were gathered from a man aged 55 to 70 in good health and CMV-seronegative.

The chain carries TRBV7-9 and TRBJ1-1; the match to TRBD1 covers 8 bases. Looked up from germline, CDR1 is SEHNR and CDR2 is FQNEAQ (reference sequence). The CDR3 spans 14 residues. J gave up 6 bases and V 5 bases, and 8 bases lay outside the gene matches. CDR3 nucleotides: TGTGCCAGCAGCGGGAAACAGGGGGTCGCTGAAGCTTTCTTT. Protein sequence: CASSGKQGVAEAFF.

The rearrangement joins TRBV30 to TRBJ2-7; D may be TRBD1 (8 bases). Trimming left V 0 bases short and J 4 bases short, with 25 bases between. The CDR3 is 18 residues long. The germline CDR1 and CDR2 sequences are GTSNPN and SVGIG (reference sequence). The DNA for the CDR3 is TGTGCCTGGAGTGTATGGGTTAATACAGGGGGGGTTGGATACGAGCAGTACTTC. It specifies CAWSVWVNTGGVGYEQYF.

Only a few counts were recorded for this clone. CDR3 sequence reads: CASSLLVNTGELFF. The CDR3 nucleotides read TGTGCCAGCAGTCTCTTAGTCAACACCGGGGAGCTGTTTTTT. The rearrangement uses TRBV2 and TRBJ2-2; no firm D call. V was trimmed by 5 bases and J by 2 bases, leaving 9 bases between them. The CDR3 is 14 amino acids. Germline V gene data show CDR1 as SNHLY and CDR2 as FYNNEI.

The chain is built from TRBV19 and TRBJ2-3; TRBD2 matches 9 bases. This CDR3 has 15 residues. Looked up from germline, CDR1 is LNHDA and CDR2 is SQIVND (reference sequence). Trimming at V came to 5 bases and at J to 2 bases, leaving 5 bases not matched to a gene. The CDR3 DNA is TGTGCCAGTAGTCTAGCGGGAAGCAACACAGATACGCAGTATTTT. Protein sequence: CASSLAGSNTDTQYF.